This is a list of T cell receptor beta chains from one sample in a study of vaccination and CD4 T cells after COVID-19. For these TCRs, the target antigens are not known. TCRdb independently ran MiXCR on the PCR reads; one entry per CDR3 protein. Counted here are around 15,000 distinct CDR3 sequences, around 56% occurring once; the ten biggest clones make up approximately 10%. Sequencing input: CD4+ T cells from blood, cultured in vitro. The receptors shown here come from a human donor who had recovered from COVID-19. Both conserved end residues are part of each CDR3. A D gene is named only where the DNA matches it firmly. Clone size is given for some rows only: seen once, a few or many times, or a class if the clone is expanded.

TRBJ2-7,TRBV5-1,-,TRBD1,CASSSGQGTSYEQYF
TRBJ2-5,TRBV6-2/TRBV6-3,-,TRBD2,CASSQGTSAGTQYF
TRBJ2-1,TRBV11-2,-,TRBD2,CASRTSVDYNEQFF
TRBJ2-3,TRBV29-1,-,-,CSVLPSTRGTDTQYF
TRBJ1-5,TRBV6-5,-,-,CASSYGGPGINQPQHF
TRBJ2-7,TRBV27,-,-,CASSYGNRDRGEQYF
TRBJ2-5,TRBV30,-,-,CAWDLSSAGKTQYF
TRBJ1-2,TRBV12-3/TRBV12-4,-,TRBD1,CASRIQGAGGYTF
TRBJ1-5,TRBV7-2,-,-,CASSSLRGEPQHF
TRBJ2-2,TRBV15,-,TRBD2,CATSRSHSGSFLGELFF
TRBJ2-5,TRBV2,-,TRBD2,CASEGGGQETQYF
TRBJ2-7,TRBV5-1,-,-,CASSADGGSYEQYF
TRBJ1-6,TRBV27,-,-,CASSPFNSPLHF
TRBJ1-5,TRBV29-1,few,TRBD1,CSGGQGANQPQHF
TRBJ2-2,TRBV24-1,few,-,CATSDGNTGELFF
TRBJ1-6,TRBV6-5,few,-,CASSLAQYSPNSPLHF
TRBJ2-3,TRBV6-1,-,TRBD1,CASSRPPGQGPDTQYF
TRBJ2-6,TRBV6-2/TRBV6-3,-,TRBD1,CASHRGPGANVLTF
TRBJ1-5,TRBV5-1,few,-,CASSLRGDQPQHF
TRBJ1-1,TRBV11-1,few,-,CASSLGDGMNTEAFF
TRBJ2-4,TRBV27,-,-,CASSSGTTIAKNIQYF
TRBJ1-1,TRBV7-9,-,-,CASSPSSRGGTEAFF
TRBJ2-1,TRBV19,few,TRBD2,CASSNSPTSGSSYNEQFF
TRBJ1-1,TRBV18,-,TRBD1,CASSLDRDTEAFF
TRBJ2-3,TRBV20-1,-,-,CSARVPGHGTQYF
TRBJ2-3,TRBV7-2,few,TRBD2,CASSQMTSGYTDTQYF
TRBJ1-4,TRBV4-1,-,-,CACGVPGRGEKLFF